This T cell receptor beta chain appears in the sequencing data of a study of breast tumors, draining lymph nodes, adjacent tissues. Findings of the study overall: The lymph node origin of tumor T cells was framed as consistent with a hypothesis, not demonstrated. Tumor TCR diversity was below lymph nodes but above nontumor tissue. Luminal-like breast cancer showed significantly higher tumor–nontumor repertoire similarity than basal-like. Findings are consistent with lymph node origin and intratumoral expansion of most tumor T cells.

TCRdb re-called the multiplex PCR reads through MiXCR, storing one row per CDR3 protein. Here the sample spans around 130,000 distinct CDR3 sequences, approximately 22% being singletons. In regard to this clonotype: Its antigen is unidentified. Germline is not matched at one junction end, which may reflect a read error.

The CDR3 spans 14 residues. The germline V gene has CDR1 SGDLS and CDR2 YYNGEE. Breast cancer patients provided tissue from their axillary draining lymph nodes. The chain uses TRBV9 and TRBJ2-3; maybe TRBD1 (6 bases). Sequenced sample: axillary lymph node tissue. The receptor was isolated from a female donor with breast cancer. Some clones in this sample may be carry-over from other donors' samples. The CDR3, as DNA: TGTGCCAGCAGCGAGGCCCCTTCAGGGGCAACGCGGTATTTT. Translating it yields CASSEAPSGATRYF.